These T cell receptor beta chains were read from a single sample in a study of blood T cell repertoires in COVID-19. The method was immunoSEQ multiplex PCR; TCRdb's version includes in-frame clones alone and lacks a portion of them. The sample has approximately 380,000 clones; around 90% are singletons. Sequenced: PBMCs or T cells enriched from blood (not recorded which). These receptors all stem from a woman between 18 and 29 years old who had recovered from COVID-19. The CDR3 runs from the conserved cysteine through the conserved F or W. The D gene is left open where the match is weak. Part of the rows lack a size; the others show once, few, many or a class for expanded clones.

TRBV5-1	-	TRBJ2-3	TRBD2	19	CASSFRWPDLAGGTDTQYF	TGCGCCAGCAGCTTCCGATGGCCGGATCTAGCGGGGGGCACAGATACGCAGTATTTT
TRBV7-9	-	TRBJ1-2	-	16	CASSPAPRSANYGYTF	TGTGCCAGCAGCCCGGCCCCCAGGTCAGCTAACTATGGCTACACCTTC
TRBV27	once	TRBJ2-7	TRBD2	15	CASSRLAENLREQYF	TGTGCCAGCAGTAGACTAGCGGAGAACCTACGAGAGCAGTACTTC
TRBV30	-	TRBJ2-5	TRBD2	13	CAWQSGGGETQYF	TGTGCCTGGCAAAGCGGGGGAGGGGAGACCCAGTACTTC
TRBV7-9	-	TRBJ2-7	-	15	CASSLGWGHSYEQYF	TGTGCCAGCAGCCTTGGGTGGGGGCACTCCTACGAGCAGTACTTC
TRBV10-3	-	TRBJ1-1	TRBD1	16	CAITPVEGANSTEAFF	TGTGCCATCACCCCAGTGGAGGGGGCGAATAGCACTGAAGCTTTCTTT
TRBV5-5	-	TRBJ1-4	-	13	CASSLDRAEKLFF	TGTGCCAGCAGCTTGGACAGGGCTGAAAAACTGTTTTTT
TRBV4-1	-	TRBJ1-2	-	13	CASSRDTNYGYTF	TGCGCCAGCAGTCGGGACACCAACTATGGCTACACCTTC
TRBV3-1/TRBV3-2	-	TRBJ2-3	-	18	CASSQFGEERAGTDTQYF	TGTGCCAGCAGCCAATTTGGGGAGGAGAGGGCGGGCACAGATACGCAGTATTTT
TRBV13	-	TRBJ1-1	-	17	CASSLSTGEIMNTEAFF	TGTGCCAGCAGCCTATCTACGGGGGAGATCATGAACACTGAAGCTTTCTTT
TRBV9	once	TRBJ2-3	-	16	CASARSPGGGTDTQYF	TGTGCCAGCGCTAGATCGCCGGGGGGCGGAACAGATACGCAGTATTTT
TRBV9	-	TRBJ2-3	TRBD2	13	CASTRGGTDTQYF	TGTGCCAGCACCCGGGGGGGCACAGATACGCAGTATTTT
TRBV29-1	once	TRBJ1-1	-	10	CSVLNTEAFF	TGCAGCGTACTAAACACTGAAGCTTTCTTT
TRBV4-1	once	TRBJ2-7	TRBD1	15	CASSPDRTLSYEQYF	TGCGCCAGCAGCCCGGACAGGACCCTCTCCTACGAGCAGTACTTC
TRBV4-1	-	TRBJ1-1	TRBD1	15	CASSQEETGETEAFF	TGCGCCAGCAGCCAAGAGGAGACAGGGGAGACTGAAGCTTTCTTT
TRBV2	-	TRBJ1-1	-	10	CASSDLLAFF	TGTGCCAGCAGTGACCTTCTAGCTTTCTTT
TRBV6-5	-	TRBJ1-1	-	14	CASSSLEVGTEAFF	TGTGCCAGCAGTTCCCTAGAAGTGGGCACTGAAGCTTTCTTT
TRBV25-1	-	TRBJ1-3	-	15	CASSFSGASGNTIYF	TGTGCCAGCAGTTTCTCAGGGGCATCGGGAAACACCATATATTTT
TRBV6-2/TRBV6-3	-	TRBJ2-6	-	15	CASSLPGVGANVLTF	TGTGCCAGCAGCCTTCCAGGGGTGGGGGCCAACGTCCTGACTTTC
TRBV19	once	TRBJ1-2	-	13	CASSQRGNYGYTF	TGTGCCAGTAGTCAAAGGGGGAACTATGGCTACACCTTC
TRBV5-1	-	TRBJ2-7	-	13	CASSLAQNYEQYF	TGCGCCAGCAGCTTGGCCCAGAACTACGAGCAGTACTTC
TRBV2	-	TRBJ2-1	TRBD2	13	CASQLAGGNEQFF	TGTGCCAGTCAACTAGCGGGGGGCAATGAGCAGTTCTTC
TRBV9	-	TRBJ1-2	TRBD1	14	CASSYGQGRMGYTF	TGTGCCAGCAGCTACGGACAGGGGAGAATGGGCTACACCTTC
TRBV19	-	TRBJ2-7	TRBD1	14	CASSIGQVAYEQYF	TGTGCCAGTAGTATCGGACAGGTTGCGTACGAGCAGTACTTC
TRBV6-2/TRBV6-3	-	TRBJ1-2	-	16	CASSYGGTPLGYGYTF	TGTGCCAGCAGTTACGGTGGGACACCTTTAGGCTATGGCTACACCTTC
TRBV5-1	-	TRBJ1-1	-	16	CASSLQEAWRSTEAFF	TGCGCCAGCAGCTTGCAGGAGGCGTGGAGAAGCACTGAAGCTTTCTTT